This T cell receptor beta chain was captured in a study of CD8+CD57+ T cells in acquired aplastic anemia. The overall study: DNA per sorted CD4+ or CD8+ sample ranged about 0.19 to 30 ug, averaging around 3 ug. Notes on the study in general: The same twenty-nine CD8+ CDR3 sequences occurred in patients and in controls. Between the patient and control groups, CD8+ Simpson's diversity did not differ significantly.

For CDR3 and TCR beta VDJ profiling, genomic DNA was the template used. TCRdb re-analysed the reads in MiXCR, keeping a single row per CDR3 protein. This table has a few hundred thousand distinct CDR3 sequences, about three fifths appearing once. It was patients with CD8+CD57+ cell expansion by flow cytometry who were chosen for sequencing. This clonotype was detected many times. Its antigen is still unknown. Sequencing input: sorted CD4+, CD8+, or CD8+CD57+ T cells (not recorded which) from PBMCs. The TCR comes from a human donor with aplastic anemia.

The CDR3 DNA reads as TGCGCCAGCAGCGCCGTTAGCGGGAGGGCAGTAGATACGCAGTATTTT. Its translation is CASSAVSGRAVDTQYF. The chain links TRBV5-1 to TRBJ2-3; 11 bases match TRBD2. The CDR3 spans 16 residues. The V segment lost 4 bases and the J segment 5 bases; nucleotides outside the gene matches: 9. Germline V lookup: CDR1 SGHRS, CDR2 YFSETQ.